The TCR beta chain under discussion was sequenced for a study of early T cells in non-severe SARS-CoV-2 infection. TCRdb re-analysed the 5' RACE reads in MiXCR, keeping a single row per CDR3 protein. The table includes over 55,000 distinct CDR3 sequences, roughly a tenth detected once. Germline loops: CDR1 WNHNN, CDR2 SYGVQD (reference sequence). The ends were cut back, 8 bases at V and 8 bases at J, with 6 bases in the middle. The length of the CDR3 is 9 residues. Material: whole blood. This clonotype originated in an adult who was a healthcare worker with PCR-confirmed SARS-CoV-2 infection or an uninfected control (not recorded which). The chain combines TRBV10-1 with TRBJ1-1; no reliable D call. The CDR3 loop is CASVVEAFF. CDR3 bases: TGCGCCAGCGTGGTAGAAGCTTTCTTT.